A single sample gave rise to the 5 T cell receptor beta chains below, sequenced in a study of beta chain features in type 1 diabetes. The isolated RNA, all of it, was reverse transcribed, so expressed TCRB transcripts were what got sequenced. Profiled with immunoSEQ multiplex PCR; TCRdb holds only in-frame clones, not every one. The repertoire holds around 130,000 clones, with about 16% as singletons. Findings and caveats of the study: People with Type 1 diabetes carried modestly yet significantly shorter TCRB CDR3s in all four CD4+ subsets.

Antigens for these TCRs are unknown. Sample: central memory CD4+ T cells from blood. These receptor sequences come from a man aged 25-40 years with type 1 diabetes.

The J gene is TRBJ2-5, the V gene TRBV4-3; tentatively, D is TRBD2 (6 bases). The CDR3 consists of 14 residues. V was clipped by 2 bases and J by 1 base, with 8 bases between them. The germline gives CDR1 LGHNA, CDR2 YSLEER. DNA of the CDR3: TGCGCCAGCAGCCAACTTAGCGGCCAAGAGACCCAGTACTTC. Encoded protein: CASSQLSGQETQYF.

V is TRBV7-2 and J is TRBJ2-1; D is undetermined. Germline CDR1 SGHTA, CDR2 FQGNSA. The CDR3 covers 17 residues. V lost 1 base to trimming and J lost 1 base, with 14 bases between them. The CDR3 DNA sequence: TGTGCCAGCAGCTTAGTGGGGTTGGCAGTATCCTACAATGAGCAGTTCTTC. Its translation is CASSLVGLAVSYNEQFF.

The CDR3 loop reads CSALWGGPRKDNYGYTF. CDR3 DNA sequence: TGCAGCGCTCTCTGGGGGGGACCCAGGAAGGATAACTATGGCTACACCTTC. The chain couples TRBV29-1 to TRBJ1-2; D possibly corresponds to TRBD1 (5 bases). Germline V gene data show CDR1 as SQVTM and CDR2 as ANQGSEA. V was shortened by 7 bases and J by 1 base, with 25 bases between the two germline ends. The CDR3 sequence is 17 residues long.

Remarks on this clone: A read error is possible here, since a much larger clone lies one base away. In the same sample, other DNA sequences code for this CDR3. The genes are TRBV7-9 and TRBJ2-3; D remains unclear. V was clipped by 2 bases and J by 4 bases, with 4 bases between them. The CDR3 totals 12 residues. Germline lookup yields CDR1 SEHNR and CDR2 FQNEAQ (reference sequence). The CDR3 DNA is TGTGCCAGCAGCTTATCTTCAGATACGCAGTATTTT. This codes for CASSLSSDTQYF.

This chain joins TRBV11-2 and TRBJ2-1, with D unclear. V was pared by 4 bases and J by 3 bases, with 13 bases between. The CDR3 covers 15 residues. CDR1 SGHAT and CDR2 FQNNGV come from the germline V gene. The CDR3 loop reads CASSSGSTNYNEQFF. Written as DNA, the CDR3 is TGTGCCAGCAGCTCCGGGTCCACGAACTACAATGAGCAGTTCTTC.